This T cell receptor (beta chain) originates from a study of blood T cells in healthy people across ages. At the level of the study: Template switching picked up about one barcoded beta molecule for each two T cells.

Study outcomes and limitations: When one million T cells were used, diversity estimates were thought to be underestimates.

A J-beta primer mix and a sample-barcoded 5' primer were used in a second PCR of roughly 7 to 12 cycles. TCRdb processed the 5' RACE reads anew with MiXCR; each CDR3 protein has one entry. Of roughly 1.5 million distinct CDR3 sequences in the sample, approximately 43% were seen once. On this clonotype: The antigen is unknown.

The V segment lost 2 bases and the J segment 1 base; nucleotides outside the gene matches: 4. The CDR3 consists of 15 residues. The germline gives CDR1 MNHEY, CDR2 SVGEGT. Sequencing input: blood. This TCR was sampled from a young woman in good health. The chain joins TRBV6-2 or TRBV6-3 to TRBJ1-1, with TRBD1 matching 7 bases. In DNA form, the CDR3 reads TGTGCCAGCAGTTACGGGGGACAGAGGAACACTGAAGCTTTCTTT. Its protein product is CASSYGGQRNTEAFF.